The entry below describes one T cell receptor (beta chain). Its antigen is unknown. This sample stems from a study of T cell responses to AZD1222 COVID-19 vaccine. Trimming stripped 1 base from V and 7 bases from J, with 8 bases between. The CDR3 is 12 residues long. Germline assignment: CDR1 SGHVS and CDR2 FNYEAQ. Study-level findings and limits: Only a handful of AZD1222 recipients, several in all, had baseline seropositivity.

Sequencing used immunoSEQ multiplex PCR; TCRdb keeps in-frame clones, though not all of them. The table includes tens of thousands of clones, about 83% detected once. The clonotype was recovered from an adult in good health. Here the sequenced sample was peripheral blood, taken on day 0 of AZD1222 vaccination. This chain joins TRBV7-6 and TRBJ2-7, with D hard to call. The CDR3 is CASSLGGTEQYF. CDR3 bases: TGTGCCAGCAGCTTAGGAGGTACAGAGCAGTACTTC. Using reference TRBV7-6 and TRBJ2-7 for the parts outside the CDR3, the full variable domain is GAGVSQSPRYKVTKRGQDVALRCDPISGHVSLYWYRQALGQGPEFLTYFNYEAQQDKSGLPNDRFSAERPEGSISTLTIQRTEQRDSAMYRCASSLGGTEQYFGPGTRLTVT.